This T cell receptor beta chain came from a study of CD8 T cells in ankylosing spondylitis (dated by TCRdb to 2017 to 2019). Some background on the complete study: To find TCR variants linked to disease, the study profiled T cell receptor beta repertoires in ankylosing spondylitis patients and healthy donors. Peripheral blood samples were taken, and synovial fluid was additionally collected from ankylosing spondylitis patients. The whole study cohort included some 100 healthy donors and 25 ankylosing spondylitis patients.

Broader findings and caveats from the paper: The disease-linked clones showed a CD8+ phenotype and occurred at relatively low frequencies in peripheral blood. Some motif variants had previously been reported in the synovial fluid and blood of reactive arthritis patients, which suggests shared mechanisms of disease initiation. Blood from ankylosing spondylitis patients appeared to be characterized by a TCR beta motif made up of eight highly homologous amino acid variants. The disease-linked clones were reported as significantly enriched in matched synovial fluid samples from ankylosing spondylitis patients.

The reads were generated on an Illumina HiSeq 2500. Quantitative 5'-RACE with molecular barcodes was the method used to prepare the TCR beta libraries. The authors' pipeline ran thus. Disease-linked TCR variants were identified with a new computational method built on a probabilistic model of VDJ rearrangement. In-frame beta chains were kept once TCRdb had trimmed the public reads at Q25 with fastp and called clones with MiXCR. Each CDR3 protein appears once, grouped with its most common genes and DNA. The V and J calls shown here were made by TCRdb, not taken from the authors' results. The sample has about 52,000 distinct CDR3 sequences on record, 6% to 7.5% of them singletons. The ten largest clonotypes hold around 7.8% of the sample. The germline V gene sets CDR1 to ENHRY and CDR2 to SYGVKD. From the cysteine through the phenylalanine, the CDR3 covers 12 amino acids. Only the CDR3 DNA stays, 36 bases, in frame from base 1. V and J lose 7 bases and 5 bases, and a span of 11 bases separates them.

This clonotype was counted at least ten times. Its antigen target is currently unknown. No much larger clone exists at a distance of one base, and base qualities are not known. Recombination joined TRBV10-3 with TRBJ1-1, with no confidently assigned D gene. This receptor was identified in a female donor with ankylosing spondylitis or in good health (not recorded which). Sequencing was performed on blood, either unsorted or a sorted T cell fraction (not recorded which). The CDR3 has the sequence CAINGRGTEAFF. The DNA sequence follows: TGTGCCATCAACGGGCGGGGAACTGAAGCTTTCTTT.